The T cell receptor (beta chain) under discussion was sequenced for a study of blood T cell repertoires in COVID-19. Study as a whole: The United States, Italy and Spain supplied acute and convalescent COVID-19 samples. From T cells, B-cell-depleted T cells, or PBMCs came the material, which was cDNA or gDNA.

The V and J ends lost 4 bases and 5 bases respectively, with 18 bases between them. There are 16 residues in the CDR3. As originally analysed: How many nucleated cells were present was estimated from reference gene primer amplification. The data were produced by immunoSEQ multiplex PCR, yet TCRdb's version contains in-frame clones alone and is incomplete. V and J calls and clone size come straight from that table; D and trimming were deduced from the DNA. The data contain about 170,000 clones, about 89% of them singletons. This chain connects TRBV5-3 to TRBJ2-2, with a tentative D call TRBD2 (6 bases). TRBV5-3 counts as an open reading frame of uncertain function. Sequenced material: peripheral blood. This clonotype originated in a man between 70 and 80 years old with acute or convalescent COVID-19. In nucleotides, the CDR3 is TGTGCCAGAAGCCCTTCGGACTACCGGCGGACCGGGGAGCTGTTTTTT. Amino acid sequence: CARSPSDYRRTGELFF.